This TCR beta chain was recorded in a study of cytomegalovirus exposure and HLA in healthy donors. Study-level information: The approximately 660 first-cohort repertoires shared a platform with the roughly 110 validation repertoires, as reported in a later analysis.

TCRdb's table, derived via immunoSEQ multiplex PCR, lists solely in-frame clones and lacks some. The sample shows roughly 240,000 clones, around nine tenths of them seen only once. The donors belonged to the 120-subject validation cohort, separate from the roughly 600-subject first cohort. Turning to this clone: Its antigen is unidentified.

Germline CDR1 SGDLS, CDR2 YYNGEE. There are 14 residues in the CDR3. The trim removed 3 bases at V and 5 bases at J, leaving 3 bases unmatched. The study, taken as a whole, reports: The study labeled 164 TCR beta chains cytomegalovirus-associated. The authors confirmed in vitro that a few CMV-associated chains were specific for CMV antigens.

The sequence was obtained from a man younger than 35 in good health and CMV-seronegative. J is TRBJ2-7 and V is TRBV9, with 12 bases lining up with TRBD2. Specimen: PBMCs. The DNA for the CDR3 is TGTGCCAGCAGCGCCAGACTAGCGGGGGACGAGCAGTACTTC. Its protein product is CASSARLAGDEQYF.